The 2 T cell receptor beta chains given below trace back to one sample, sequenced in a study of response to subunit inactivated influenza vaccine. TCRdb reanalysed the RT-PCR reads using MiXCR and keeps one entry per CDR3 protein. The sample shows about 500,000 distinct CDR3 sequences, approximately 15% of them seen only once. The input for sequencing was CD4+ T cells sorted from PBMCs, taken 23 to 25 months after vaccination. These receptor sequences come from a man between 50 and 70 years old who received an inactivated influenza vaccine.

This clonotype was observed many times. V is TRBV7-8 and J is TRBJ2-6, with 7 positions matching TRBD1. V was clipped by 6 bases and J by 0 bases; unmatched bases: 11. Germline loops: CDR1 SGHVS, CDR2 FQNEAQ. CDR3 length equals 18 residues. The CDR3 nucleotides are TGTGCCAGCAGGGGGATCGACAGGGCCCACTCTGGGGCCAACGTCCTGACTTTC. This encodes CASRGIDRAHSGANVLTF.

This clonotype was picked up a small number of times. V usage is TRBV5-5 and J usage is TRBJ1-1; D might be TRBD1 (6 bases). This CDR3 comprises 16 residues. Germline CDR1 and CDR2: SGHKS and YYEKEE (reference sequence). Trimming took off 2 bases at V and 1 base at J, with 15 bases between the two ends. The CDR3 reads CASSFERTERNTEAFF. The CDR3 nucleotides read TGTGCCAGCAGCTTTGAAAGGACAGAGAGGAACACTGAAGCTTTCTTT.